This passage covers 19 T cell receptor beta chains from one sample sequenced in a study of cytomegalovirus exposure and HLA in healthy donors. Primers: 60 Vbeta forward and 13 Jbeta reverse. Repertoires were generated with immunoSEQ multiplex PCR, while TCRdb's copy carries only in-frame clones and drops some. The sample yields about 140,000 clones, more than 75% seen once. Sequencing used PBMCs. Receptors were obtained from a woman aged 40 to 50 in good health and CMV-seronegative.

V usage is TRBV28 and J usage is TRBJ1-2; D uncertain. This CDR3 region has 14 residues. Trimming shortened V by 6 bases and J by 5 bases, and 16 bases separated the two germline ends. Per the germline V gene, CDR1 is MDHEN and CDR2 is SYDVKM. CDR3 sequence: CASRPGEVGYGYTF. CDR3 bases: TGTGCCAGCAGACCCGGGGAGGTTGGTTATGGCTACACCTTC.

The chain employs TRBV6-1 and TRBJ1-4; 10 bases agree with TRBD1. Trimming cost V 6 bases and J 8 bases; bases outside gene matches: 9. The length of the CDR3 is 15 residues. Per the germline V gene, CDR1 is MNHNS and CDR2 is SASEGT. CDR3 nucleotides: TGTGCCAGCAGGCTATGGGACAGGGGTTTGGAAAAACTGTTTTTT. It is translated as CASRLWDRGLEKLFF.

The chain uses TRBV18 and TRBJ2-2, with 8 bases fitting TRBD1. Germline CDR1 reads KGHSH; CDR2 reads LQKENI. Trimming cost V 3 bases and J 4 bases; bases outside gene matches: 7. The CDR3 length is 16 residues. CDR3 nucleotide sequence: TGTGCCAGCTCACCGCCCAGGGGGCGCATCACCGGGGAGCTGTTTTTT. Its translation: CASSPPRGRITGELFF.

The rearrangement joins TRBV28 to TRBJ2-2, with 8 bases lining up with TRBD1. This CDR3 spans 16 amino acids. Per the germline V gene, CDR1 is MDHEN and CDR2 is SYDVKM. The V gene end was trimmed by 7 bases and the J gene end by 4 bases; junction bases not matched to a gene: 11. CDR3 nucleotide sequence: TGTGCCAGCACCAACGAGGGAACAGGGGGCACCGGGGAGCTGTTTTTT. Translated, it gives CASTNEGTGGTGELFF.

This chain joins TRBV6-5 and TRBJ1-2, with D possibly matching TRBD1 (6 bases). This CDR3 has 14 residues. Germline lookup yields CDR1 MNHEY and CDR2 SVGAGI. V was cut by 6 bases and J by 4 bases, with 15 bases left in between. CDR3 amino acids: CASSPGGQPYGYTF. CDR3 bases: TGTGCCAGCAGCCCCGGCGGACAGCCCTATGGCTACACCTTC.

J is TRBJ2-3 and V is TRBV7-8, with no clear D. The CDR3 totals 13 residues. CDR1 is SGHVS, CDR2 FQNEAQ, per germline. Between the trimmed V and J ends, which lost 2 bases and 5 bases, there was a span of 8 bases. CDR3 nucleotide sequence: TGTGCCAGCAGCTTACTAGTGGGAGATACGCAGTATTTT. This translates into CASSLLVGDTQYF. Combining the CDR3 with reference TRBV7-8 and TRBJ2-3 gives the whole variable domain GAGVSQSPRYKVAKRGQDVALRCDPISGHVSLFWYQQALGQGPEFLTYFQNEAQLDKSGLPSDRFFAERPEGSVSTLKIQRTQQEDSAVYLCASSLLVGDTQYFGPGTRLTVL.

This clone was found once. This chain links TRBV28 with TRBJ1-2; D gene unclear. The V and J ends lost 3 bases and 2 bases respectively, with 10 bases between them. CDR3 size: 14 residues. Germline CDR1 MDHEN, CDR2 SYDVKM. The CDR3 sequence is CASSLRRENYGYTF. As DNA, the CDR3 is TGTGCCAGCAGTTTGCGGAGGGAGAACTATGGCTACACCTTC.

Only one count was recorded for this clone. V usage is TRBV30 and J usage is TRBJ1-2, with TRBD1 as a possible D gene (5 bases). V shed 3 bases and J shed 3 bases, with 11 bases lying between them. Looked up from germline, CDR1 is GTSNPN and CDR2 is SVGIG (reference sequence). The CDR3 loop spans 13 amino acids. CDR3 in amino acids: CAWSRGVDYGYTF. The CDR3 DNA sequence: TGTGCCTGGAGCCGGGGGGTAGACTATGGCTACACCTTC.

DNA of the CDR3: TGTGCCAGCAGGGTAACTAGCGGACGAACAGATACGCAGTATTTT. Residues: CASRVTSGRTDTQYF. The chain has TRBV28 and TRBJ2-3; TRBD2 matches at 8 bases. Per the germline V gene, CDR1 is MDHEN and CDR2 is SYDVKM. The CDR3 sequence is 15 residues long. The trim removed 6 bases at V and 3 bases at J, leaving 8 bases unmatched. The full variable domain, with the rest looked up from reference TRBV28 and TRBJ2-3, is DVKVTQSSRYLVKRTGEKVFLECVQDMDHENMFWYRQDPGLGLRLIYFSYDVKMKEKGDIPEGYSVSREKKERFSLILESASTNQTSMYLCASRVTSGRTDTQYFGPGTRLTVL.

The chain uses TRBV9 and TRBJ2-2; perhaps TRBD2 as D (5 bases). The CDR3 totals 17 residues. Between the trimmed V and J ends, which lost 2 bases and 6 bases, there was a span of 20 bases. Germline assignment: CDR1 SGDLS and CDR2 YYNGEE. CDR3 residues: CASSVSSVREGPGELFF. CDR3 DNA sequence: TGTGCCAGCAGCGTTAGTAGCGTTAGGGAAGGTCCCGGGGAGCTGTTTTTT.

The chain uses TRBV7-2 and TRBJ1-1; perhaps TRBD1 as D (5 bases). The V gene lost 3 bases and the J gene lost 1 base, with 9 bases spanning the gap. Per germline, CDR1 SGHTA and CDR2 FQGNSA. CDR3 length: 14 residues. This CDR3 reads CASSFYTGNTEAFF. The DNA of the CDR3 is TGTGCCAGCAGCTTTTATACAGGGAACACTGAAGCTTTCTTT.

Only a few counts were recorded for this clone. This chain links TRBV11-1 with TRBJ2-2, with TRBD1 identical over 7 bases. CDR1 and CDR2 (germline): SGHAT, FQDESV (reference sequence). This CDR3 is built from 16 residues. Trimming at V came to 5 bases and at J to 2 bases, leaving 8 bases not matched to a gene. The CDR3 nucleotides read TGTGCCAGCAGCGAAGACAGGGTTGACAACACCGGGGAGCTGTTTTTT. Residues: CASSEDRVDNTGELFF.

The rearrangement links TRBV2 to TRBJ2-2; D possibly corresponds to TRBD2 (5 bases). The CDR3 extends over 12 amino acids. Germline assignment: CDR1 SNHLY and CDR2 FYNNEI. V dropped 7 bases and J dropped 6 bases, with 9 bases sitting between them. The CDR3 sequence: CASNEGAGELFF. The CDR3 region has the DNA TGTGCCAGCAACGAGGGAGCCGGGGAGCTGTTTTTT.

The CDR3 DNA follows: TGTGCCAGCAGGGACGGACAGAGGGTTTACGAGCAGTACTTC. Amino acid sequence: CASRDGQRVYEQYF. V gene TRBV2 combines with J gene TRBJ2-7, with D possibly TRBD1 on 6 matching bases. The CDR3 consists of 14 residues. V gave up 6 bases and J gave up 4 bases, with 16 bases separating them. Germline CDR1 SNHLY, CDR2 FYNNEI.

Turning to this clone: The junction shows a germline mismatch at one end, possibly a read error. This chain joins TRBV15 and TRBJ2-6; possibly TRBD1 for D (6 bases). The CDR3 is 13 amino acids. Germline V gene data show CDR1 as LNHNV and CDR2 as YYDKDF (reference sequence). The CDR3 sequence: CATSRVGANGLTF. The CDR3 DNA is TGTGCCACCAGCAGGGTGGGGGCCAACGGCCTGACTTTC.

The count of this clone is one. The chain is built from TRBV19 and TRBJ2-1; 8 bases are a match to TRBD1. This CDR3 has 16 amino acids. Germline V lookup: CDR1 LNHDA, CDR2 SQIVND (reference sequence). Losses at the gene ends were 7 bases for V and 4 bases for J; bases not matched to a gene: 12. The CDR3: CASKGQGPTIYNEQFF. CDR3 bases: TGTGCCAGTAAAGGACAGGGCCCGACCATTTACAATGAGCAGTTCTTC.

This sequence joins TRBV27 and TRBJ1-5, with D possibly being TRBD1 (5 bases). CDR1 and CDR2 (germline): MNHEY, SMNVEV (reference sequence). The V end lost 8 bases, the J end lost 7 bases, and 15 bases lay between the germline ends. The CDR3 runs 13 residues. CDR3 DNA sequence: TGTGCCAGCGGGGGGACCTGGAACCAGCCCCAGCATTTT. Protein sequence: CASGGTWNQPQHF.

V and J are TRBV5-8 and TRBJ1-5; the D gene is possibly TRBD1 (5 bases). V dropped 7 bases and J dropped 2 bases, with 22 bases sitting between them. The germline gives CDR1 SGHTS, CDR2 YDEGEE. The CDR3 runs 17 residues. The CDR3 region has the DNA TGTGCCAGCGGACCGGTGACAGTACAATTTGGCAATCAGCCCCAGCATTTT. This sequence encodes CASGPVTVQFGNQPQHF.

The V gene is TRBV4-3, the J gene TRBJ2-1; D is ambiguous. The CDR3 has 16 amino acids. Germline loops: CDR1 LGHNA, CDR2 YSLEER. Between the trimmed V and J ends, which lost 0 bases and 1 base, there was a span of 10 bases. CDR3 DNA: TGCGCCAGCAGCCAAGAGAACTACCCTTCCTACAATGAGCAGTTCTTC. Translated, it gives CASSQENYPSYNEQFF.